These 28 T cell receptor beta chains originate from one sample sequenced in a study of blood T cell repertoires in COVID-19 (dated by TCRdb to 2020 to 2021). The receptor library was made with the immunoSEQ multiplex PCR assay. In its TCRdb copy, this immuneACCESS table keeps in-frame sequences only and misses some clones. Where compared with another copy, unresolved V genes explain less than half of these, and the others have no known cause. The sample yields under 80,000 clones; roughly three quarters were counted once. The top ten clonotypes cover roughly 12% of the sample. The sequencing sample was made of peripheral blood. The receptors come from a human donor in a cohort sampled during active COVID-19.

This clone has more than one count but fewer than ten. The chain carries TRBV7-8 and TRBJ2-7, with 8 bases that match TRBD2. The CDR3 totals 15 residues. V lost 6 bases and J lost 6; bases outside the gene matches: 13. Germline V lookup: CDR1 SGHVS, CDR2 FQNEAQ. For the CDR3, the DNA is TGTGCCAGCAGATATCGGGGGGGGCGCCGAGGCGAGCAGTACTTC. Protein sequence: CASRYRGGRRGEQYF. Full variable domain (outside the CDR3, taken from reference TRBV7-8 and TRBJ2-7): GAGVSQSPRYKVAKRGQDVALRCDPISGHVSLFWYQQALGQGPEFLTYFQNEAQLDKSGLPSDRFFAERPEGSVSTLKIQRTQQEDSAVYLCASRYRGGRRGEQYFGPGTRLTVT.

In the case of this clone: Other DNA sequences in this specimen translate into the identical CDR3. The chain combines TRBV4-3 with TRBJ1-3; D is uncertain. Germline CDR1 is LGHNA and CDR2 is YSLEER. The germline V and J ends were trimmed by 4 bases and 0 bases, with 10 bases remaining between them. CDR3 size: 15 residues. The DNA of the CDR3 is TGCGCCAGCAGCCCCTCGGGGAGCTCTGGAAACACCATATATTTT. This sequence encodes CASSPSGSSGNTIYF.

This chain joins TRBV6-5 and TRBJ2-2; 10 bases agree with TRBD2. After removal of 4 bases from V and 4 bases from J, the junction contained 3 bases not matched to a gene. The CDR3 is 15 residues long. Germline V gene sequence: CDR1 MNHEY, CDR2 SVGAGI. The CDR3 sequence: CASSFTSGVTGELFF. CDR3 in DNA: TGTGCCAGCAGTTTCACTAGCGGGGTCACCGGGGAGCTGTTTTTT.

The rearrangement uses TRBV7-2 and TRBJ2-7; 14 bases line up with TRBD2. V dropped 3 bases and J dropped 7; count of bases not matched to a gene: 5. The CDR3 totals 15 residues. Germline CDR1 and CDR2: SGHTA and FQGNSA. The CDR3 DNA reads TGTGCCAGCAGCTTCGGACTAGCGGGGGGTCGTGAGCAGTACTTC. Protein sequence: CASSFGLAGGREQYF.

J is TRBJ1-5 and V is TRBV28, with TRBD1 matching 9 bases. Germline assignment: CDR1 MDHEN and CDR2 SYDVKM. V lost 6 bases to trimming and J lost 5 bases; unmatched junction nucleotides: 11. The CDR3 loop spans 16 amino acids. The CDR3 spells CASSNSPGQGHQPQHF. The CDR3 region has the DNA TGTGCCAGCAGCAATAGTCCGGGACAGGGACATCAGCCCCAGCATTTT.

The CDR3 protein is CASSPLGTGNGNQPQHF. CDR3 nucleotides: TGTGCCAGCTCACCACTCGGGACAGGGAACGGCAATCAGCCCCAGCATTTT. The J gene is TRBJ1-5, the V gene TRBV18; 9 bases are a match to TRBD1. The CDR3 has 17 amino acids. V shed 1 base, J shed 2 bases, and the junction held 6 bases outside the gene matches. Germline CDR1 reads KGHSH; CDR2 reads LQKENI.

V usage is TRBV10-3 and J usage is TRBJ2-7, with TRBD2 as a possible D gene (5 bases). CDR3 length: 14 residues. Germline lookup yields CDR1 ENHRY and CDR2 SYGVKD. The V end lost 0 bases, the J end lost 6 bases, and 12 bases lay between the germline ends. The CDR3 DNA reads TGTGCCATCAGTGAGTCGGACGGGATAGGCGAGCAGTACGTC. Translating it yields CAISESDGIGEQYV.

The gene calls are TRBV7-6 and TRBJ2-1; D is ambiguous. V dropped 2 bases and J dropped 6 bases, with 11 bases sitting between them. Germline CDR1 reads SGHVS; CDR2 reads FNYEAQ. The CDR3 is 14 residues long. The CDR3 DNA reads TGTGCCAGCAGCTTAAAGGTCCGAGGCAATGAGCAGTTCTTC. The encoded protein is CASSLKVRGNEQFF.

By its share, this clone is medium-sized. The chain uses TRBV4-3 and TRBJ2-7; D ambiguous. Germline CDR1 is LGHNA and CDR2 is YSLEER. V was clipped by 4 bases and J by 0 bases, with 10 bases between them. This CDR3 is 14 amino acids long. The CDR3 here is CASSLIWPSYEQYF. The CDR3 DNA reads TGCGCCAGCAGCCTTATCTGGCCCTCCTACGAGCAGTACTTC.

This clone was observed a few times. The rearrangement uses TRBV6-5 and TRBJ1-5; D unclear. The germline V gene has CDR1 MNHEY and CDR2 SVGAGI. The CDR3 covers 13 residues. Trimming left V 8 bases short and J 2 bases short, with 10 bases between. The CDR3 DNA reads as TGTGCCAGCGCGGCTAGAGGCAATCAGCCCCAGCATTTT. Translated: CASAARGNQPQHF.

The rearrangement links TRBV3-1 (or the pseudogene TRBV3-2) to TRBJ2-2; no definite D call. Looked up from germline, CDR1 is LGHDT and CDR2 is YNNKEL (reference sequence). The germline V and J ends were trimmed by 6 bases and 6 bases, with 8 bases remaining between them. The CDR3 totals 12 residues. In DNA form, the CDR3 reads TGTGCCAGCAGTCGGGTGTCCGGGGAGCTGTTTTTT. This translates into CASSRVSGELFF.

The V and J genes are TRBV30 and TRBJ1-2, with 7 bases matching TRBD1. V was pared by 8 bases and J by 2 bases, with 2 bases of the junction left unmatched. The CDR3 runs to 11 residues. Germline values: CDR1 GTSNPN, CDR2 SVGIG (reference sequence). The CDR3: CAGQANYGYTF. The CDR3 region has the DNA TGTGCCGGACAGGCAAACTATGGCTACACCTTC.

The J gene is TRBJ2-1, the V gene TRBV11-3; D remains ambiguous. Trimming shortened V by 3 bases and J by 6 bases, and 9 bases separated the two germline ends. Germline CDR1 and CDR2: SGHNT and YENEEA. The CDR3 runs 13 residues. The CDR3 loop is CASSLTRGNEQFF. CDR3 in DNA: TGTGCCAGCAGCTTGACGCGAGGCAATGAGCAGTTCTTC.

The chain joins TRBV21-1 to TRBJ1-1. TRBV21-1 is a pseudogene segment. The CDR3 has 12 amino acids. This CDR3 is CASSEGGTEAFF. CDR3 bases: TGTGCCAGCAGTGAGGGCGGCACTGAAGCTTTCTTT.

The chain has TRBV19 and TRBJ2-5; 11 nucleotides align to TRBD2. This CDR3 is 15 amino acids long. The V segment lost 3 bases and the J segment 1 base; nucleotides outside the gene matches: 1. Germline CDR1 is LNHDA and CDR2 is SQIVND (reference sequence). CDR3 nucleotide sequence: TGTGCCAGTAGTATTAGCGGGAGGGCCCAAGAGACCCAGTACTTC. It encodes CASSISGRAQETQYF.

V and J are TRBV19 and TRBJ2-5, with 11 positions matching TRBD2. Trimming removed 3 bases from V and 2 bases from J; junction bases left unmatched: 5. CDR3 length: 16 amino acids. Germline values: CDR1 LNHDA, CDR2 SQIVND (reference sequence). CDR3 DNA sequence: TGTGCCAGTAGTATGTGGGGACTAGCGGCACAAGAGACCCAGTACTTC. Protein product: CASSMWGLAAQETQYF.

The V and J genes are TRBV6-2 or TRBV6-3 and TRBJ1-5; 8 bases fit TRBD1. Germline V gene sequence: CDR1 MNHEY, CDR2 SVGEGT. The CDR3 length is 16 residues. V was pared by 2 bases and J by 3 bases, with 6 bases of the junction left unmatched. The CDR3 sequence is CASSYDTGGFNQPQHF. DNA for the CDR3: TGTGCCAGCAGTTACGATACAGGGGGGTTCAATCAGCCCCAGCATTTT.

J is TRBJ2-5 and V is TRBV29-1; D is uncertain. V lost 6 bases, J lost 4 bases, and 9 bases lay in between. The germline V gene has CDR1 SQVTM and CDR2 ANQGSEA. The CDR3 is 11 residues long. The CDR3 bases are TGCAGCGTACTATTCGGAGAGACCCAGTACTTC. This translates into CSVLFGETQYF.

The rearrangement links TRBV6-2 or TRBV6-3 to TRBJ1-5; TRBD1 is a possible D gene (6 bases). The CDR3 has 17 amino acids. V lost 0 bases to trimming and J lost 4 bases, with 16 bases between them. Germline V lookup: CDR1 MNHEY, CDR2 SVGEGT. CDR3: CASSYSEFRGSNQPQHF. The CDR3, as DNA: TGTGCCAGCAGTTACTCGGAGTTCAGGGGCTCGAATCAGCCCCAGCATTTT.

The chain's CDR3 is CASSTQPSGSSYNEQFF. In DNA, the CDR3 is TGCGCCAGCAGCACGCAGCCTAGCGGGAGCTCCTACAATGAGCAGTTCTTC. This chain joins TRBV5-1 and TRBJ2-1; 10 bases are shared with TRBD2. V shed 4 bases, J shed 0 bases, and the junction held 7 bases outside the gene matches. Per the germline V gene, CDR1 is SGHRS and CDR2 is YFSETQ. The CDR3 totals 17 residues.

The chain couples TRBV12-5 to TRBJ2-7, with TRBD2 identical over 10 bases. The junction had 6 bases not matched to a gene; V was cut back by 5 bases and J by 2 bases. This CDR3 contains 15 residues. CDR1 LGHNT and CDR2 FRNRAP come from the germline V gene. CDR3 bases: TGTGCTAGTGGTGATAGGACTAGCGGAACCTACGAGCAGTACGTC. Protein product: CASGDRTSGTYEQYV.

The rearrangement uses TRBV6-1 and TRBJ1-2; TRBD1 matches 7 bases. This CDR3 region has 15 residues. Trimming took 0 bases from V and 4 from J; bases not matched to a gene: 5. Germline assignment: CDR1 MNHNS and CDR2 SASEGT. The CDR3 DNA is TGTGCCAGCAGTGAAGCGCTTCAGGGGGGCTATGGCTACACCTTC. It specifies CASSEALQGGYGYTF.

V and J are TRBV7-2 and TRBJ2-6; a weak D match, TRBD1 (6 bases). CDR3 length equals 15 residues. In germline, CDR1 is SGHTA, CDR2 FQGNSA. Trimming removed 4 bases at V and 2 bases at J, with 9 bases between. The CDR3 sequence is CASSSNRAGANVLTF. CDR3 in DNA: TGTGCCAGCAGCTCCAACAGGGCTGGGGCCAACGTCCTGACTTTC.

V is TRBV9 and J is TRBJ2-7; 7 nucleotides agree with TRBD1. The CDR3 extends over 17 amino acids. With 2 bases clipped from V and 4 bases from J, the junction kept 15 bases outside the gene matches. The germline gives CDR1 SGDLS, CDR2 YYNGEE. The CDR3 spells CASSVDGTGDVSYEQYF. In DNA, the CDR3 is TGTGCCAGCAGCGTTGATGGCACAGGGGACGTGAGTTACGAGCAGTACTTC.

V is TRBV19 and J is TRBJ1-1, with TRBD1 matching 8 bases. J gave up 5 bases and V 3 bases, and 5 bases lay outside the gene matches. The germline gives CDR1 LNHDA, CDR2 SQIVND (reference sequence). The CDR3 runs to 14 residues. The CDR3 sequence is CASSISGGRTEAFF. CDR3 DNA sequence: TGTGCCAGTAGTATTTCAGGGGGCCGGACTGAAGCTTTCTTT.

The chain carries TRBV28 and TRBJ1-2; 8 nucleotides line up with TRBD1. Per germline, CDR1 MDHEN and CDR2 SYDVKM. Trimming removed 6 bases from V and 4 bases from J; junction bases left unmatched: 4. The CDR3 totals 13 residues. CDR3 sequence (DNA): TGTGCCAGCAGCTGGACAGGGCTCTATGGCTACACCTTC. Translation: CASSWTGLYGYTF.

The V and J genes are TRBV5-5 and TRBJ1-1; the match to TRBD1 covers 7 bases. This CDR3 contains 15 residues. Germline CDR1 SGHKS, CDR2 YYEKEE (reference sequence). J was trimmed by 1 base and V by 0 bases; bases with no gene match: 3. The CDR3 loop reads CASSLAPGGNTEAFF. As DNA, the CDR3 is TGTGCCAGCAGCTTGGCCCCAGGGGGGAACACTGAAGCTTTCTTT.

The chain uses TRBV9 and TRBJ2-1; TRBD2 matches 7 bases. Trimming took 6 bases from V and 9 from J; bases not matched to a gene: 6. This CDR3 has 12 amino acids. Germline V gene data show CDR1 as SGDLS and CDR2 as YYNGEE. The CDR3 region is CASNRERGEQFF. The CDR3 DNA is TGTGCCAGCAACCGGGAGCGGGGTGAGCAGTTCTTC.